Sequencing of this T cell receptor beta chain was carried out in a study of regulatory T cells in long-lasting Graves disease. Study information: Persistent Graves' disease required over 5 years of antithyroid drugs and positive TSH receptor antibodies. The study's findings and limits: Newly diagnosed disease favored TRBV20-1 and TRBJ2-1 over persistent disease.

Time point specified: persistent/refractory GD, antithyroid drugs over 5 years with positive TRAb. Isolated PBMC RNA provided the starting material for the TCR library. Patients came from an endocrinology department in Xi'an, China. HTBI primers from iRepertoire and Arm-PCR of CDR3 regions yielded the TCR beta libraries. TCRdb re-analysed the multiplex PCR reads in MiXCR, keeping a single row per CDR3 protein. The top ten clones hold approximately 25% of a sample with a few hundred thousand distinct CDR3 sequences, roughly a quarter of them seen once. The V gene lost 5 bases and the J gene lost 3 bases, with 16 bases spanning the gap. Per the germline V gene, CDR1 is SGHVS and CDR2 is FQNEAQ. The CDR3 contains 15 residues. The table lists this clonotype with many counts. Its target is not known.

The V and J genes are TRBV7-8 and TRBJ1-1; a weak D match, TRBD1 (5 bases). The material sequenced was peripheral blood mononuclear cells (PBMCs), taken when the disease was refractory, from a patient treated with antithyroid drugs. The TCR sequence derives from a female donor with Graves disease. The CDR3 spells CASSLMGPGDTEAFF. CDR3 bases: TGTGCCAGCAGCCTGATGGGGCCGGGGGACACTGAAGCTTTCTTT.